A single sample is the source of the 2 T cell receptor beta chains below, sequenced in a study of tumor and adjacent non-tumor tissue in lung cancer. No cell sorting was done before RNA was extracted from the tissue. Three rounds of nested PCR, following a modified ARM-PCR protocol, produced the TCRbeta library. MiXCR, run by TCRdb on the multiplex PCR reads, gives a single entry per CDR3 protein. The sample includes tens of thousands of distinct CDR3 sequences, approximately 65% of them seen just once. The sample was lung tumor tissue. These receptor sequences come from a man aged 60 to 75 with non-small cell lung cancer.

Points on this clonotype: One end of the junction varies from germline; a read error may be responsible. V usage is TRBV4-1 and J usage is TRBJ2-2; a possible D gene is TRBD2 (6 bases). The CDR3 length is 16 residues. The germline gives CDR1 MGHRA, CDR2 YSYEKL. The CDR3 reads CASSQVLLEVGGELFF. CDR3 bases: TGCGCCAGCAGCCAAGTGTTGCTGGAGGTGGGCGGGGAGCTCTTTTTT.

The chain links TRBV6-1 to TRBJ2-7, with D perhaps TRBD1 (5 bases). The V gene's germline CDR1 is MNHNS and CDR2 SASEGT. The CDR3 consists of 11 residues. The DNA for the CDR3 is TGTGCTACCCGACAGTCCTACGAGCAGTACTTC. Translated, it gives CATRQSYEQYF.